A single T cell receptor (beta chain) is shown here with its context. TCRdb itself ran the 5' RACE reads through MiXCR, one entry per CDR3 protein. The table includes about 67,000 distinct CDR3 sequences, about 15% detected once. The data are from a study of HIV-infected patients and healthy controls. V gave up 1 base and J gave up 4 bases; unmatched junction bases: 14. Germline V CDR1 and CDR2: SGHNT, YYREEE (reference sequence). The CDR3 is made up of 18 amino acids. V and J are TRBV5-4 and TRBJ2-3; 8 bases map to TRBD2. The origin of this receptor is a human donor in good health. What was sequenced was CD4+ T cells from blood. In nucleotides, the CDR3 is TGTGCCAGCAGCTTGTGGAGGGGGACCTCGGGAGGGGCAGATACGCAGTATTTT. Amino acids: CASSLWRGTSGGADTQYF.